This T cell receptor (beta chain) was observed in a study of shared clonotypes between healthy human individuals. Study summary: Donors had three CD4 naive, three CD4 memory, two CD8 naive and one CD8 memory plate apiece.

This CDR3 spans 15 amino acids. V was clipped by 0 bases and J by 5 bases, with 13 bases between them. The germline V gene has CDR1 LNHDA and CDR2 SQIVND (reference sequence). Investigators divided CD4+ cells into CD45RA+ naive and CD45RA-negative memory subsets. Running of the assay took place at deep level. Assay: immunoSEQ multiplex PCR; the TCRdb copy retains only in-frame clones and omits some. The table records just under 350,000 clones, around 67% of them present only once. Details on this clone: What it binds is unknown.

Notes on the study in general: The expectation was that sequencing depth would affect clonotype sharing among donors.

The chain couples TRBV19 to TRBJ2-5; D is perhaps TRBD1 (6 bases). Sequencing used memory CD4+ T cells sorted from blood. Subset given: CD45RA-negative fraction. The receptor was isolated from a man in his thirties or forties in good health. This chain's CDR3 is CASSIEGRGYETQYF. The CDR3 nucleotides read TGTGCCAGTAGTATAGAGGGCAGGGGATATGAGACCCAGTACTTC.